The following is a T cell receptor beta chain sequence with its context. The antigen is unknown. The sample belongs to a study of beta chain features in type 1 diabetes. Study-wide findings and caveats: Diminished insertions and augmented deletions at VDJ junctions characterized type 1 diabetes patients.

Of the isolated RNA, all was reverse transcribed, and so the sequenced material was expressed TCRB transcripts. Sequencing used immunoSEQ multiplex PCR; TCRdb keeps in-frame clones, though not all of them. The sample carries approximately 250,000 clones, 9.6% recorded once. The sequenced sample consisted of naive CD4+ T cells from blood. The clonotype comes from a woman between 18 and 30 years old in good health.

The CDR3 bases are TGTGCCAGCAGCGTCTTCTACAGGCCCTACAATGAGCAGTTCTTC. Amino acid sequence: CASSVFYRPYNEQFF. The V and J genes are TRBV9 and TRBJ2-1; tentative D call: TRBD1 (5 bases). The CDR3 loop spans 15 amino acids. Trimming removed 2 bases at V and 2 bases at J, with 11 bases between. The germline gives CDR1 SGDLS, CDR2 YYNGEE.